Reported below is one T cell receptor (beta chain). TCRdb keeps only in-frame clones here, not all; method: immunoSEQ multiplex PCR. The sample has some 110,000 clones, 91% seen once; the top ten hold around 4%. This entry belongs to a study of PD-L1 blockade in urothelial cancer. Study context: Samples of blood were analyzed 3 weeks (second dose) and 6 weeks after treatment start.

J gave up 1 base and V 4 bases, and 5 bases lay outside the gene matches. Germline V gene data show CDR1 as SGHRS and CDR2 as YFSETQ. This CDR3 is 16 amino acids long. Time point given: peripheral blood 6 weeks after treatment start. The sample here was PBMCs, taken around atezolizumab (anti-PD-L1) treatment. This sequence joins TRBV5-1 and TRBJ2-2, with 9 bases lining up with TRBD1. This TCR was sampled from a man aged 55 to 70 with urothelial cancer. CDR3 amino acids: CASSRGQGLNTGELFF. The CDR3 nucleotides are TGCGCCAGCAGCAGGGGACAGGGATTGAACACCGGGGAGCTGTTTTTT. Supplemented by reference TRBV5-1 and TRBJ2-2, the full variable domain reads KAGVTQTPRYLIKTRGQQVTLSCSPISGHRSVSWYQQTPGQGLQFLFEYFSETQRNKGNFPGRFSGRQFSNSRSEMNVSTLELGDSALYLCASSRGQGLNTGELFFGEGSRLTVL.